Shown below are 26 T cell receptor beta chains from a single sample sequenced in a study of blood T cell repertoires in COVID-19. TCRdb's table, derived via immunoSEQ multiplex PCR, lists solely in-frame clones and lacks some. Of approximately 400,000 clones listed, roughly four fifths were seen once; the top ten hold about 4.8%. Material: PBMCs or T cells enriched from blood (not recorded which). The source is a woman aged 45-60 years who had recovered from COVID-19.

This chain joins TRBV2 and TRBJ2-7; TRBD1 matches at 7 bases. This CDR3 is built from 12 residues. The trim removed 9 bases at V and 3 bases at J, leaving 5 bases unmatched. CDR1 SNHLY and CDR2 FYNNEI come from the germline V gene. DNA for the CDR3: TGTGCCAGGCAGGACAGGAACTACGAGCAGTACTTC. Protein: CARQDRNYEQYF.

The V and J genes are TRBV27 and TRBJ2-1; the match to TRBD1 covers 9 bases. Germline trimming cut 5 bases from V and 4 bases from J; bases unmatched to any gene: 3. This CDR3 contains 14 residues. Germline assignment: CDR1 MNHEY and CDR2 SMNVEV (reference sequence). Written as DNA, the CDR3 is TGTGCCAGCAGTACAGGGGGCTCGTACAATGAGCAGTTCTTC. Its protein is CASSTGGSYNEQFF.

This clone has a single count. This chain connects TRBV6-5 to TRBJ1-5; a weak D match, TRBD1 (6 bases). CDR3 size: 15 residues. With 8 bases removed from V and 4 bases from J, the gap between germline ends came to 18 bases. Germline values: CDR1 MNHEY, CDR2 SVGAGI. This CDR3 is CASSSQTGGNQPQHF. CDR3 coding DNA: TGTGCCAGCTCGAGCCAGACAGGCGGTAATCAGCCCCAGCATTTT.

The chain uses TRBV18 and TRBJ1-2; 10 nucleotides match TRBD1. The V and J ends lost 2 bases and 6 bases, in that order; junction bases with no gene match: 6. The CDR3 totals 15 residues. Germline V gives CDR1 KGHSH, CDR2 LQKENI. DNA for the CDR3: TGTGCCAGCTCACCATCTCAGGACAGGGGGGATGGCTACACCTTC. Its protein product is CASSPSQDRGDGYTF.

The J gene is TRBJ2-5, the V gene TRBV4-2; D is uncertain. V dropped 0 bases and J dropped 1 base, with 15 bases sitting between them. Germline V gene lookup returns CDR1 LGHNA and CDR2 YNFKEQ. This CDR3 is built from 17 residues. The CDR3 loop is CASSQDRSVGPQETQYF. As DNA, the CDR3 is TGTGCCAGCAGCCAAGATCGGAGCGTCGGCCCCCAAGAGACCCAGTACTTC.

This chain connects TRBV7-2 to TRBJ2-2; no definite D call. Trimming stripped 0 bases from V and 5 bases from J, with 10 bases between. The germline CDR1 and CDR2 sequences are SGHTA and FQGNSA. This CDR3 has 15 residues. The CDR3 is CASSLANTNTGELFF. DNA for the CDR3: TGTGCCAGCAGCTTAGCGAACACAAATACCGGGGAGCTGTTTTTT.

The chain has TRBV11-3 and TRBJ1-1; D ambiguous. The germline CDR1 and CDR2 sequences are SGHNT and YENEEA. Trimming took off 0 bases at V and 14 bases at J, with 19 bases between the two ends. The CDR3 runs 14 residues. The CDR3 DNA follows: TGTGCCAGCAGCTTAGATCCCACCTCCCCGGGAAAATTCTTT. This sequence encodes CASSLDPTSPGKFF.

The chain joins TRBV27 to TRBJ2-2, with a possible D match to TRBD1 (5 bases). Germline V CDR1 and CDR2: MNHEY, SMNVEV (reference sequence). This CDR3 is 15 amino acids long. V was pared by 2 bases and J by 3 bases, with 10 bases between. CDR3 sequence reads: CASSLRVRDTGELFF. The CDR3 nucleotides are TGTGCCAGCAGTTTAAGAGTCAGGGACACCGGGGAGCTGTTTTTT.

The V call is TRBV27, the J call TRBJ1-6, with 7 bases fitting TRBD1. With V trimmed by 3 bases and J by 6 bases, 2 bases remained unmatched. There are 14 residues in the CDR3. CDR1 MNHEY and CDR2 SMNVEV come from the germline V gene (reference sequence). The CDR3 here is CASSFGQVNSPLHF. Written as DNA, the CDR3 is TGTGCCAGCAGTTTTGGACAGGTTAATTCACCCCTCCACTTT.

The chain recombines TRBV9 with TRBJ1-2; D unresolved. Trimming cost V 0 bases and J 0 bases, with 9 bases left between them. The CDR3 has 15 residues. The germline V gene encodes CDR1 SGDLS and CDR2 YYNGEE. The CDR3 is CASSVDPGTNYGYTF. In DNA, the CDR3 is TGTGCCAGCAGCGTAGACCCGGGAACTAACTATGGCTACACCTTC.

The J gene is TRBJ1-1, the V gene TRBV5-8; D is uncertain. The CDR3 covers 14 residues. Trimming left V 0 bases short and J 4 bases short, with 10 bases between. Germline values: CDR1 SGHTS, CDR2 YDEGEE. The CDR3 is CASSLDIPPTEAFF. The CDR3 DNA sequence: TGTGCCAGCAGCTTGGACATCCCTCCCACTGAAGCTTTCTTT.

In its sample, this clone was seen once. This rearrangement joins TRBV7-2 to TRBJ2-5; D is unresolved. V gave up 5 bases and J gave up 0 bases, with 10 bases separating them. The CDR3 consists of 14 residues. CDR1 is SGHTA, CDR2 FQGNSA, per germline. CDR3 DNA sequence: TGTGCCAGCAGCAAGGCCGGGTACCAAGAGACCCAGTACTTC. Protein product: CASSKAGYQETQYF.

The CDR3 bases are TGTGCCAGCAGCTTTGGGCCGGGGGAATCCACAGATACGCAGTATTTT. This encodes CASSFGPGESTDTQYF. The chain joins TRBV7-9 to TRBJ2-3; possibly TRBD2 for D (6 bases). V gave up 3 bases and J gave up 2 bases, with 15 bases separating them. This CDR3 has 16 residues. Per germline, CDR1 SEHNR and CDR2 FQNEAQ (reference sequence).

The chain links TRBV6-1 to TRBJ1-2; TRBD1 matches at 7 bases. This CDR3 comprises 17 residues. Germline V CDR1 and CDR2: MNHNS, SASEGT. J lost 6 bases, V lost 4 bases, and 17 bases had no gene match. CDR3 sequence: CASSARPLTGFKNGYTF. The CDR3 bases are TGTGCCAGCAGTGCCCGCCCGCTGACAGGGTTTAAAAATGGCTACACCTTC.

The V gene is TRBV5-1, the J gene TRBJ2-2, with 7 bases lining up with TRBD1. The CDR3 contains 15 residues. V dropped 4 bases and J dropped 0; count of bases not matched to a gene: 3. Germline V lookup: CDR1 SGHRS, CDR2 YFSETQ. CDR3 amino acids: CASSIGTANTGELFF. The CDR3 bases are TGCGCCAGCAGCATTGGGACAGCGAACACCGGGGAGCTGTTTTTT.

The V call is TRBV19, the J call TRBJ2-7, with TRBD2 matching over 7 bases. Germline V gene lookup returns CDR1 LNHDA and CDR2 SQIVND (reference sequence). V lost 4 bases, J lost 2 bases, and 11 bases stayed unmatched. This CDR3 is 16 amino acids long. This chain's CDR3 is CASSRVGLADAYEQYF. The CDR3 DNA reads as TGTGCCAGTAGTAGGGTTGGGCTAGCGGACGCCTACGAGCAGTACTTC.

The V and J genes are TRBV7-2 and TRBJ2-3; 10 bases map to TRBD2. The CDR3 length is 18 residues. Germline V gives CDR1 SGHTA, CDR2 FQGNSA. The ends lost 1 base at V and 0 bases at J; junction bases unmatched: 7. The CDR3 DNA sequence: TGTGCCAGCAGCTTAGGGCTAGCGGGAGTTACTAGCACAGATACGCAGTATTTT. Translated, it gives CASSLGLAGVTSTDTQYF.

The chain uses TRBV15 and TRBJ1-2; 8 bases agree with TRBD1. The CDR3 covers 14 residues. CDR1 is LNHNV and CDR2 is YYDKDF in the germline V gene (reference sequence). J was trimmed by 10 bases and V by 0 bases; bases with no gene match: 7. CDR3 coding DNA: TGTGCCACCAGCAGAGAAGGACAGGGTAGTGTCTACACCTTC. This encodes CATSREGQGSVYTF.

Of note for this clone: The sample has other DNA sequences that encode this CDR3 too. The CDR3 DNA sequence: TGTGCCAGCAGCCTGGACAGCTCTGGAAACACCATATATTTT. Residues: CASSLDSSGNTIYF. The chain joins TRBV7-2 to TRBJ1-3; tentative D call: TRBD1 (6 bases). V dropped 5 bases and J dropped 0 bases, with 8 bases sitting between them. The CDR3 runs 14 residues. Germline CDR1 SGHTA, CDR2 FQGNSA. Combining the CDR3 with reference TRBV7-2 and TRBJ1-3 gives the whole variable domain GAGVSQSPSNKVTEKGKDVELRCDPISGHTALYWYRQSLGQGLEFLIYFQGNSAPDKSGLPSDRFSAERTGGSVSTLTIQRTQQEDSAVYLCASSLDSSGNTIYFGEGSWLTVV.

This chain uses TRBV9 with TRBJ2-5, with D perhaps TRBD1 (6 bases). Germline V gene sequence: CDR1 SGDLS, CDR2 YYNGEE. The CDR3 sequence is 16 residues long. V shed 4 bases and J shed 4 bases, with 20 bases lying between them. CDR3 residues: CASSPHRAGGGETQYF. CDR3 DNA: TGTGCCAGCAGCCCGCACAGGGCCGGAGGAGGAGAGACCCAGTACTTC.

The chain employs TRBV27 and TRBJ2-1; D might be TRBD1 (6 bases). Germline lookup yields CDR1 MNHEY and CDR2 SMNVEV (reference sequence). The CDR3 spans 17 residues. Deletions cut 1 base from V and 2 bases from J, with 15 bases between. DNA of the CDR3: TGTGCCAGCAGTTTATACTTCGGGACATCTACCTACAATGAGCAGTTCTTC. It translates to CASSLYFGTSTYNEQFF.

The chain combines TRBV28 with TRBJ1-4; D is possibly TRBD1 (5 bases). The CDR3 runs 12 residues. The germline V gene has CDR1 MDHEN and CDR2 SYDVKM. The ends were cut back, 2 bases at V and 15 bases at J, with 13 bases in the middle. The DNA of the CDR3 is TGTGCCAGCAGTTTAGAGGCATCCAGGGTGTTTTTT. Encoded protein: CASSLEASRVFF. Full variable domain (rest looked up from reference TRBV28 and TRBJ1-4): DVKVTQSSRYLVKRTGEKVFLECVQDMDHENMFWYRQDPGLGLRLIYFSYDVKMKEKGDIPEGYSVSREKKERFSLILESASTNQTSMYLCASSLEASRVFFGSGTQLSVL.

The rearrangement joins TRBV30 to TRBJ1-2; the D is unclear. The germline V gene encodes CDR1 GTSNPN and CDR2 SVGIG (reference sequence). The V gene lost 1 base and the J gene lost 4 bases, with 10 bases spanning the gap. The CDR3 contains 13 residues. The CDR3 loop reads CAWSEQTVYGYTF. The CDR3 DNA reads as TGTGCCTGGAGTGAGCAAACGGTCTATGGCTACACCTTC.

The CDR3 sequence: CASSFDSGTEAFF. DNA for the CDR3: TGTGCCAGCAGTTTTGACTCCGGAACTGAAGCTTTCTTT. The chain links TRBV12-3 or TRBV12-4 to TRBJ1-1; the D is unclear. The CDR3 totals 13 residues. The V end lost 3 bases, the J end lost 5 bases, and 10 bases lay between the germline ends.

The rearrangement joins TRBV30 to TRBJ1-2; maybe TRBD1 (5 bases). This CDR3 comprises 15 residues. Germline V gives CDR1 GTSNPN, CDR2 SVGIG (reference sequence). Trimming left V 3 bases short and J 0 bases short, with 14 bases between. CDR3 sequence: CAWRDGGGPNYGYTF. CDR3 bases: TGTGCCTGGAGAGACGGGGGAGGACCTAACTATGGCTACACCTTC.

This chain connects TRBV5-8 to TRBJ1-2, with no clear D. V was trimmed by 2 bases and J by 4 bases, leaving 18 bases between them. This CDR3 has 16 residues. Germline assignment: CDR1 SGHTS and CDR2 YDEGEE. The CDR3 protein is CASSFRPPGEPYGYTF. CDR3 sequence (DNA): TGTGCCAGCAGCTTTCGTCCCCCCGGGGAGCCCTATGGCTACACCTTC.